The following is a T cell receptor beta chain sequence with its context. The data belong to a study of technical replicates of blood from a few donors. Sequencing was performed with immunoSEQ multiplex PCR; in TCRdb, only in-frame clones are kept and a portion is missing. The repertoire holds fewer than 90,000 clones, with around 94% as singletons. V was trimmed by 3 bases and J by 7 bases, leaving 13 bases between them. Germline V gene lookup returns CDR1 LGHNA and CDR2 YNFKEQ. The CDR3 has 14 residues. The source material was T cells isolated from PBMCs. The TCR comes from a human donor in good health. The chain combines TRBV4-2 with TRBJ2-1; D might be TRBD2 (5 bases). The CDR3 loop reads CASSHKSSGNEQFF. Written as DNA, the CDR3 is TGTGCCAGCAGCCACAAGTCCAGCGGAAATGAGCAGTTCTTC.